Below, 28 T cell receptor beta chains from the same sample are listed, as sequenced in a study of blood T cell repertoires in COVID-19. This table comes from immunoSEQ multiplex PCR, and its TCRdb copy is limited to in-frame clones, with some not included. The sample lists over 250,000 clones, 85% to 90% occurring once. Sequenced material: PBMCs or T cells enriched from blood (not recorded which). The source is a woman aged 55-70 years in a cohort exposed to, infected with or recovered from COVID-19 (not recorded which).

The chain recombines TRBV23-1 with TRBJ1-5, with a weak D call TRBD1 (6 bases). TRBV23-1 is reported as an ORF; its role is uncertain. The length of the CDR3 is 15 residues. V lost 8 bases, J lost 2 bases, and 16 bases lay in between. The CDR3 region has the DNA TGCGCCAGCGCCAGGGGCAGGGTTGGCAATCAGCCCCAGCATTTT. It yields the protein CASARGRVGNQPQHF.

V and J are TRBV3-1 (or the pseudogene TRBV3-2) and TRBJ1-5, with 9 nucleotides matching TRBD1. V gave up 4 bases and J gave up 7 bases; unmatched junction bases: 17. In germline, CDR1 is LGHDT, CDR2 YNNKEL (reference sequence). The CDR3 covers 18 residues. The CDR3 bases are TGTGCCAGCAGCCCACGGCCAGGAAAGACAGGGGGAGGGCAGCCCCAGCATTTT. Residues: CASSPRPGKTGGGQPQHF.

In nucleotides, the CDR3 is TGTGCCAGCAGCTGGGGACAGGGGAGAGGCACAGATACGCAGTATTTT. Its translation is CASSWGQGRGTDTQYF. The chain joins TRBV7-3 to TRBJ2-3, with TRBD1 identical over 10 bases. After removal of 4 bases from V and 1 base from J, the junction contained 5 bases not matched to a gene. Germline CDR1 SGHTA, CDR2 FQGTGA. The CDR3 totals 16 residues.

This chain links TRBV18 with TRBJ2-1; 9 bases align to TRBD2. The CDR3 has 16 amino acids. Germline V gives CDR1 KGHSH, CDR2 LQKENI. Trimming removed 3 bases from V and 3 bases from J; junction bases left unmatched: 6. The CDR3 reads CASSPPAGGDYNEQFF. The CDR3, as DNA: TGTGCCAGCTCACCCCCAGCGGGAGGCGACTACAATGAGCAGTTCTTC.

The chain joins TRBV2 to TRBJ1-1; 7 bases fit TRBD1. Germline CDR1 SNHLY, CDR2 FYNNEI. V lost 6 bases to trimming and J lost 0 bases; unmatched junction nucleotides: 7. This CDR3 has 15 residues. CDR3 protein: CASSFQGGLNTEAFF. The DNA of the CDR3 is TGTGCCAGCAGCTTCCAGGGGGGATTGAACACTGAAGCTTTCTTT.

The chain uses TRBV12-5 and TRBJ2-7; 7 nucleotides agree with TRBD1. The germline gives CDR1 LGHNT, CDR2 FRNRAP. The J segment lost 3 bases and the V segment lost 1 base, leaving 0 bases of the junction unmatched. This CDR3 has 13 amino acids. The CDR3, as DNA: TGTGCTAGTGGTTTGGACAGGGGCTACGAGCAGTACTTC. Protein product: CASGLDRGYEQYF.

This clone was detected only once. The rearrangement joins TRBV11-2 to TRBJ2-5; maybe TRBD2 (5 bases). Trimming pared 1 base from V and 2 bases from J, leaving 11 bases between. This CDR3 has 15 amino acids. Germline V gene data show CDR1 as SGHAT and CDR2 as FQNNGV. The CDR3 reads CASSLGRIVQETQYF. CDR3 DNA sequence: TGTGCCAGCAGCTTAGGGAGGATCGTTCAAGAGACCCAGTACTTC.

This sequence joins TRBV3-1 (or the pseudogene TRBV3-2) and TRBJ2-3; 7 bases are a match to TRBD2. This CDR3 contains 17 residues. J was trimmed by 2 bases and V by 0 bases; bases with no gene match: 8. The germline CDR1 and CDR2 sequences are LGHDT and YNNKEL (reference sequence). In DNA, the CDR3 is TGTGCCAGCAGCCAAGAAGGCGGGAGTTGGGTCACAGATACGCAGTATTTT. Its translation: CASSQEGGSWVTDTQYF.

The rearrangement links TRBV19 to TRBJ2-1; D perhaps matches TRBD1 (6 bases). The CDR3 extends over 13 amino acids. The V gene's germline CDR1 is LNHDA and CDR2 SQIVND (reference sequence). V lost 7 bases and J lost 7, with 14 bases in between. The CDR3 nucleotides read TGTGCCAGTATAAGGGGGAGATCGAATGAGCAGTTCTTC. Amino acid sequence: CASIRGRSNEQFF.

V is TRBV21-1 and J is TRBJ2-5; the table's D call, TRBD1, has no DNA check behind it. TRBV21-1 has pseudogene status. The length of the CDR3 is 14 residues. CDR3 nucleotides: TGTGCCAGCAGCAAAGCGGACAGAAAAGAGACCCAGTACTTC. This translates into CASSKADRKETQYF.

CDR3 sequence reads: CATATGGGGKLFF. CDR3 bases: TGTGCCACGGCCACAGGGGGTGGAGGAAAACTGTTTTTT. The J gene is TRBJ1-4, the V gene TRBV24-1, with TRBD1 matching over 8 bases. The CDR3 has 13 residues. CDR1 KGHDR and CDR2 SFDVKD come from the germline V gene. Unmatched junction bases numbered 10, after V lost 10 bases and J lost 10 bases.

The chain employs TRBV7-3 and TRBJ2-1; 13 positions agree with TRBD2. V was clipped by 6 bases and J by 9 bases; unmatched bases: 11. This CDR3 is built from 16 residues. Germline loops: CDR1 SGHTA, CDR2 FQGTGA. CDR3 amino acids: CASSIGATSGRIEQFF. In DNA, the CDR3 is TGTGCCAGCAGTATAGGGGCGACTAGCGGGAGGATTGAGCAGTTCTTC.

The chain combines TRBV7-9 with TRBJ2-3, with 7 bases matching TRBD1. J was trimmed by 0 bases and V by 5 bases; bases with no gene match: 5. CDR1 and CDR2 (germline): SEHNR, FQNEAQ (reference sequence). CDR3 length equals 15 residues. The CDR3 coding sequence is TGTGCCAGCAGCCGACAGGGCCCAAGCACAGATACGCAGTATTTT. The encoded protein is CASSRQGPSTDTQYF.

This clone came up once. The V and J genes are TRBV27 and TRBJ2-7, with D maybe TRBD1 (6 bases). CDR3 length: 13 amino acids. Trimming pared 5 bases from V and 1 base from J, leaving 9 bases between. The germline gives CDR1 MNHEY, CDR2 SMNVEV (reference sequence). CDR3 DNA sequence: TGTGCCAGCAGTGCAACAGGGTCCTACGAGCAGTACTTC. Amino acids: CASSATGSYEQYF.

The CDR3 reads CASSSGTQGAIPLHF. The CDR3, as DNA: TGTGCCAGCAGTTCCGGGACCCAGGGGGCCATACCCCTCCACTTT. The chain joins TRBV2 to TRBJ1-6, with TRBD1 identical over 8 bases. The CDR3 runs to 15 residues. Germline CDR1 SNHLY, CDR2 FYNNEI. With V trimmed by 5 bases and J by 12 bases, 12 bases remained unmatched.

The CDR3, as DNA: TGTGCCAGCAGTTTGGGGGGGACAGGGGGCTACAATGAGCAGTTCTTC. Translated: CASSLGGTGGYNEQFF. The chain uses TRBV28 and TRBJ2-1; TRBD1 matches at 11 bases. Germline CDR1 reads MDHEN; CDR2 reads SYDVKM. The CDR3 has 16 amino acids. J was trimmed by 3 bases and V by 3 bases; bases with no gene match: 4.

The V and J genes are TRBV7-3 and TRBJ2-1, with 10 bases identical to TRBD1. The CDR3 consists of 14 residues. With V trimmed by 7 bases and J by 6 bases, 6 bases remained unmatched. Per the germline V gene, CDR1 is SGHTA and CDR2 is FQGTGA. CDR3 sequence reads: CASNQGQGPNEQFF. The CDR3 bases are TGTGCCAGCAACCAGGGACAGGGGCCCAATGAGCAGTTCTTC.

The chain carries TRBV6-5 and TRBJ2-1, with D perhaps TRBD1 (6 bases). V lost 9 bases and J lost 0, with 15 bases in between. Germline V CDR1 and CDR2: MNHEY, SVGAGI. The CDR3 is 15 residues long. The CDR3 protein is CASSEGVSSYNEQFF. The CDR3 nucleotides are TGTGCCAGTTCCGAGGGGGTCAGCTCCTACAATGAGCAGTTCTTC.

This sequence joins TRBV14 and TRBJ1-1; D is ambiguous. The V gene lost 0 bases and the J gene lost 5 bases, with 7 bases spanning the gap. Germline V CDR1 and CDR2: SGHDN, FVKESK. The CDR3 loop spans 13 amino acids. The CDR3 loop reads CASSQEGGTEAFF. CDR3 coding DNA: TGTGCCAGCAGCCAAGAAGGCGGGACTGAAGCTTTCTTT.

The V call is TRBV28, the J call TRBJ1-3; D perhaps matches TRBD1 (5 bases). V lost 5 bases to trimming and J lost 0 bases, with 14 bases between them. The CDR3 contains 16 residues. CDR1 and CDR2 from the germline V gene are MDHEN and SYDVKM. The CDR3, as DNA: TGTGCCAGCAGTCCACAGGCGCCTGACTCTGGAAACACCATATATTTT. This gives the protein CASSPQAPDSGNTIYF.

The rearrangement links TRBV7-2 to TRBJ1-2; 10 bases match TRBD1. Germline assignment: CDR1 SGHTA and CDR2 FQGNSA. The V gene end was trimmed by 2 bases and the J gene end by 7 bases; junction bases not matched to a gene: 10. The CDR3 loop spans 16 amino acids. The CDR3 loop reads CASSLYPGQGMGGYTF. The CDR3 DNA sequence: TGTGCCAGCAGCTTATATCCGGGACAGGGGATGGGTGGCTACACCTTC. Looking up the rest from reference TRBV7-2 and TRBJ1-2 gives the full variable domain: GAGVSQSPSNKVTEKGKDVELRCDPISGHTALYWYRQSLGQGLEFLIYFQGNSAPDKSGLPSDRFSAERTGGSVSTLTIQRTQQEDSAVYLCASSLYPGQGMGGYTFGSGTRLTVV.

V usage is TRBV19 and J usage is TRBJ1-5; 9 bases agree with TRBD1. CDR3 length equals 14 residues. Germline lookup yields CDR1 LNHDA and CDR2 SQIVND (reference sequence). Trimming took 5 bases from V and 6 from J; bases not matched to a gene: 5. The CDR3 nucleotides read TGTGCCAGTAGTGTACAGGGGGCGGGTCAGCCCCAGCATTTT. It codes for CASSVQGAGQPQHF. The entire variable domain, with the rest obtained from reference TRBV19 and TRBJ1-5, is as follows: DGGITQSPKYLFRKEGQNVTLSCEQNLNHDAMYWYRQDPGQGLRLIYYSQIVNDFQKGDIAEGYSVSREKKESFPLTVTSAQKNPTAFYLCASSVQGAGQPQHFGDGTRLSIL.

This chain uses TRBV6-5 with TRBJ1-3; the D gene is possibly TRBD1 (5 bases). Looked up from germline, CDR1 is MNHEY and CDR2 is SVGAGI. This CDR3 is built from 15 residues. Trimming cost V 6 bases and J 2 bases, with 14 bases left between them. The CDR3 here is CASRLDGGAGNTIYF. In DNA, the CDR3 is TGTGCCAGCAGATTAGATGGGGGGGCTGGAAACACCATATATTTT.

This clone has only a few counts. The V gene is TRBV27, the J gene TRBJ1-1; TRBD1 aligns across 12 bases. The CDR3 is 15 residues long. The J segment lost 6 bases and the V segment lost 6 bases, leaving 8 bases of the junction unmatched. CDR1 and CDR2 from the germline V gene are MNHEY and SMNVEV (reference sequence). Here the CDR3 DNA reads TGTGCCAGCAGCCGAGGGACAGGGGGCGGTTCTGAAGCTTTCTTT. Encoded protein: CASSRGTGGGSEAFF.

In this sample, this clone turned up once. This chain connects TRBV2 to TRBJ2-1; TRBD2 aligns across 8 bases. The CDR3 sequence is 16 residues long. J gave up 9 bases and V 6 bases, and 16 bases lay outside the gene matches. Looked up from germline, CDR1 is SNHLY and CDR2 is FYNNEI. The CDR3 is CASRTKPGLVPGEQFF. In nucleotides, the CDR3 is TGTGCCAGCAGGACTAAACCGGGACTAGTGCCCGGTGAGCAGTTCTTC.

The rearrangement uses TRBV5-4 and TRBJ2-1; 13 bases fit TRBD2. Trimming at V came to 4 bases and at J to 4 bases, leaving 2 bases not matched to a gene. The CDR3 length is 15 residues. CDR1 is SGHNT, CDR2 YYREEE, per germline (reference sequence). Here the CDR3 DNA reads TGTGCCAGCAGCCGGACTAGCGGGAGTTACAATGAGCAGTTCTTC. As protein: CASSRTSGSYNEQFF.

This rearrangement joins TRBV19 to TRBJ2-4; the D is unclear. V was cut by 6 bases and J by 0 bases, with 9 bases left in between. Germline V lookup: CDR1 LNHDA, CDR2 SQIVND (reference sequence). The CDR3 has 14 amino acids. The CDR3 DNA follows: TGTGCCAGTAGGGCGGTTTTAGCCAAAAACATTCAGTACTTC. Residues: CASRAVLAKNIQYF.

J is TRBJ2-4 and V is TRBV7-2, with TRBD1 matching 9 bases. V was clipped by 2 bases and J by 5 bases; unmatched bases: 13. The CDR3 is made up of 18 amino acids. CDR1 and CDR2 from the germline V gene are SGHTA and FQGNSA. CDR3 loop: CASSLLTGTGKRQNIQYF. The CDR3 nucleotides are TGTGCCAGCAGCTTACTAACCGGGACAGGGAAGAGGCAAAACATTCAGTACTTC.